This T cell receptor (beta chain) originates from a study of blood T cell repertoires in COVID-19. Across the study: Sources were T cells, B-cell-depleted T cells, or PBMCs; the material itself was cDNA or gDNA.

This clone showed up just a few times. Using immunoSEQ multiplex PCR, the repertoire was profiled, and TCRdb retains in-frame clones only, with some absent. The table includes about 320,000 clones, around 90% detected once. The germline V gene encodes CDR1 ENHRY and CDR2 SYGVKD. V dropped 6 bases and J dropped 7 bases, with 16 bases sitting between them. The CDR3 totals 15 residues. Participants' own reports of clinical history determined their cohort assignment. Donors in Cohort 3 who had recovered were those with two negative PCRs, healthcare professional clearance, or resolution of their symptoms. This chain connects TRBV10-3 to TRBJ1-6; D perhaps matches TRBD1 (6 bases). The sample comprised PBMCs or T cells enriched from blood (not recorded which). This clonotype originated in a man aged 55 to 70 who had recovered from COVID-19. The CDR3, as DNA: TGTGCCATCAGAGAGACAGGCAGAAGGAATTCACCCCTCCACTTT. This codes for CAIRETGRRNSPLHF.